This T cell receptor beta chain was documented in a study of T cells after somatic rescue of genetic block. This clone appeared a single time. Assay used: immunoSEQ multiplex PCR; TCRdb lists only in-frame clones, some missing. The sample has 55,000 to 75,000 clones, about 90% seen once. CDR1 and CDR2 from the germline V gene are MNHEY and SVGAGI. The CDR3 contains 15 residues. This chain connects TRBV6-5 to TRBJ2-5; 8 bases agree with TRBD1. The DNA matches TRBJ2-7 better at its end, which makes the J call doubtful. The specimen sequenced was peripheral blood mononuclear cells (PBMCs). This sequence originates from a man aged 35-49 years. The CDR3 is CASAPRQGAGHEQYF. The CDR3, as DNA: TGTGCCAGCGCTCCCCGCCAGGGGGCAGGACACGAGCAGTACTTC.